This entry lists 18 T cell receptor beta chains sequenced from one sample in a study of shared clonotypes between healthy human individuals. TCRdb's copy holds only in-frame clones and misses some; the assay was immunoSEQ multiplex PCR. The table shows approximately 400,000 clones, with around 96% occurring only once. Sequencing was performed on memory CD8+ T cells sorted from blood. Subset given: CD45RO+ cells pooled with CCR7-negative TemRA cells. These TCRs come from a man aged 30 to 39 in good health.

The chain couples TRBV30 to TRBJ1-1; 10 nucleotides line up with TRBD1. With V trimmed by 1 base and J by 8 bases, 10 bases remained unmatched. Germline loops: CDR1 GTSNPN, CDR2 SVGIG (reference sequence). The CDR3 is made up of 15 amino acids. The CDR3 loop is CAWSASGTGEREAFF. Written as DNA, the CDR3 is TGTGCCTGGAGTGCCTCCGGGACAGGGGAAAGAGAAGCTTTCTTT.

The chain joins TRBV5-1 to TRBJ2-2; no reliable D call. The CDR3 has 13 residues. The V end was cut by 7 bases, the J end by 5 bases, with 12 bases between. Germline lookup yields CDR1 SGHRS and CDR2 YFSETQ. CDR3 coding DNA: TGCGCCAGCTCCTCGGTGGGGACCGGGGAGCTGTTTTTT. As protein: CASSSVGTGELFF.

The chain joins TRBV2 to TRBJ2-3, with TRBD2 matching 8 bases. Germline trimming cut 6 bases from V and 5 bases from J; bases unmatched to any gene: 10. This CDR3 comprises 15 residues. Germline loops: CDR1 SNHLY, CDR2 FYNNEI. This CDR3 reads CASSPSGSVKDTQYF. The CDR3, as DNA: TGTGCCAGCAGCCCGAGCGGGAGCGTCAAAGATACGCAGTATTTT.

This chain uses TRBV5-1 with TRBJ1-2, with D possibly being TRBD1 (6 bases). Germline values: CDR1 SGHRS, CDR2 YFSETQ. CDR3 length: 12 amino acids. Trimming shortened V by 0 bases and J by 8 bases, and 8 bases separated the two germline ends. The DNA for the CDR3 is TGCGCCAGCAGCTTGGACAGGGCCGGCTACACCTTC. Protein sequence: CASSLDRAGYTF.

This chain joins TRBV28 and TRBJ2-7; D gene unclear. The germline V and J ends were trimmed by 3 bases and 2 bases, with 11 bases remaining between them. This CDR3 has 14 residues. Germline V CDR1 and CDR2: MDHEN, SYDVKM. This CDR3 reads CASSFAYRTYEQYF. In DNA, the CDR3 is TGTGCCAGCAGTTTTGCTTACCGCACCTACGAGCAGTACTTC. The full variable domain, its missing parts supplied by reference TRBV28 and TRBJ2-7, is DVKVTQSSRYLVKRTGEKVFLECVQDMDHENMFWYRQDPGLGLRLIYFSYDVKMKEKGDIPEGYSVSREKKERFSLILESASTNQTSMYLCASSFAYRTYEQYFGPGTRLTVT.

This clone was recorded only once. The chain recombines TRBV19 with TRBJ2-7; D gene ambiguous. Germline assignment: CDR1 LNHDA and CDR2 SQIVND (reference sequence). CDR3 length: 13 amino acids. The germline V and J ends were trimmed by 5 bases and 4 bases, with 12 bases remaining between them. The CDR3 DNA is TGTGCCAGTAGTTCAGAAATCAGGTACGAGCAGTACTTC. Translation gives CASSSEIRYEQYF. Combining the CDR3 with reference TRBV19 and TRBJ2-7 gives the whole variable domain DGGITQSPKYLFRKEGQNVTLSCEQNLNHDAMYWYRQDPGQGLRLIYYSQIVNDFQKGDIAEGYSVSREKKESFPLTVTSAQKNPTAFYLCASSSEIRYEQYFGPGTRLTVT.

This clone showed up just once. This chain joins TRBV27 and TRBJ2-2; no reliable D call. The V gene lost 5 bases and the J gene lost 4 bases, with 11 bases spanning the gap. The CDR3 spans 14 residues. Per germline, CDR1 MNHEY and CDR2 SMNVEV (reference sequence). The CDR3 reads CASSRLVSTGELFF. For the CDR3, the DNA is TGTGCCAGCAGTCGCCTTGTGTCCACCGGGGAGCTGTTTTTT.

This chain uses TRBV19 with TRBJ2-1, with 10 positions matching TRBD1. Germline V gene lookup returns CDR1 LNHDA and CDR2 SQIVND (reference sequence). This CDR3 comprises 15 residues. With 5 bases clipped from V and 3 bases from J, the junction kept 4 bases outside the gene matches. DNA for the CDR3: TGTGCCAGTAGTGACGGGACAGGGGACTACAATGAGCAGTTCTTC. This gives the protein CASSDGTGDYNEQFF.

This chain's CDR3 is CASSLALSGARTDTQYF. CDR3 nucleotide sequence: TGTGCCAGCAGCTTAGCGCTCTCGGGGGCGCGCACAGATACGCAGTATTTT. This chain links TRBV7-2 with TRBJ2-3; the D call may be TRBD1 or TRBD2 (6 bases each). From germline, CDR1 is SGHTA and CDR2 FQGNSA. V shed 0 bases and J shed 1 base, with 14 bases lying between them. There are 17 residues in the CDR3.

This chain joins TRBV14 and TRBJ2-7; tentative D call: TRBD2 (6 bases). There are 13 residues in the CDR3. CDR1 and CDR2 (germline): SGHDN, FVKESK. The V gene lost 4 bases and the J gene lost 4 bases, with 11 bases spanning the gap. Here the CDR3 DNA reads TGTGCCAGCAGCCCCGGAGGGCCGTACGAGCAGTACTTC. Its translation: CASSPGGPYEQYF.

This chain's CDR3 is CASSYGRAVEKLFF. CDR3 bases: TGTGCCAGTAGTTATGGCAGGGCGGTTGAAAAACTGTTTTTT. The chain has TRBV19 and TRBJ1-4; tentative D call: TRBD1 (5 bases). Germline-derived CDR1 and CDR2 are LNHDA and SQIVND (reference sequence). The CDR3 is 14 amino acids. Deletions cut 5 bases from V and 7 bases from J, with 14 bases between.

The chain couples TRBV27 to TRBJ2-1, with 15 bases fitting TRBD2. V was clipped by 10 bases and J by 8 bases; unmatched bases: 3. The CDR3 has 13 amino acids. Looked up from germline, CDR1 is MNHEY and CDR2 is SMNVEV (reference sequence). The CDR3 nucleotides are TGTGCCACACGGACTAGCGGGAGGGATGAGCAGTTCTTC. It is translated as CATRTSGRDEQFF.

This rearrangement joins TRBV6-5 to TRBJ1-2; tentative D call: TRBD1 (5 bases). This CDR3 comprises 15 residues. CDR1 is MNHEY, CDR2 SVGAGI, per germline. V was pared by 2 bases and J by 7 bases, with 17 bases between. The CDR3 sequence is CASSYAGTQPGGYTF. In DNA, the CDR3 is TGTGCCAGCAGTTACGCCGGGACTCAACCTGGTGGCTACACCTTC.

V gene TRBV4-1 combines with J gene TRBJ2-3; TRBD2 aligns across 7 bases. Trimming removed 0 bases from V and 2 bases from J; junction bases left unmatched: 8. Germline CDR1 is MGHRA and CDR2 is YSYEKL. This CDR3 region has 17 residues. This CDR3 reads CASSQDYPSGLTDTQYF. Written as DNA, the CDR3 is TGCGCCAGCAGCCAAGATTATCCTAGCGGCCTCACAGATACGCAGTATTTT.

In this sample, this clone turned up once. V is TRBV9 and J is TRBJ1-2; perhaps TRBD1 as D (6 bases). The ends were cut back, 0 bases at V and 3 bases at J, with 12 bases in the middle. Germline CDR1 reads SGDLS; CDR2 reads YYNGEE. The CDR3 contains 15 residues. The CDR3 DNA reads as TGTGCCAGCAGCGTAGGAGGGGGAGCCTACTATGGCTACACCTTC. Translation gives CASSVGGGAYYGYTF.

The rearrangement links TRBV6-6 to TRBJ1-4; possibly TRBD1 for D (6 bases). Trimming took off 6 bases at V and 6 bases at J, with 14 bases between the two ends. The germline CDR1 and CDR2 sequences are MNHNY and SVGAGI (reference sequence). The CDR3 loop spans 14 amino acids. CDR3 sequence reads: CASSPTGIHEKLFF. CDR3 in DNA: TGTGCCAGCAGCCCGACAGGAATTCATGAAAAACTGTTTTTT.

This clone is a singleton in its sample. CDR3 residues: CASSFGGRHYGYTF. The CDR3 nucleotides are TGTGCCAGCAGTTTTGGGGGACGTCACTATGGCTACACCTTC. This rearrangement joins TRBV28 to TRBJ1-2, with D perhaps TRBD1 (5 bases). This CDR3 region has 14 residues. V shed 3 bases and J shed 3 bases, with 11 bases lying between them. Germline assignment: CDR1 MDHEN and CDR2 SYDVKM.

J is TRBJ2-3 and V is TRBV7-9; the D gene is possibly TRBD2 (6 bases). Germline assignment: CDR1 SEHNR and CDR2 FQNEAQ (reference sequence). The CDR3 sequence is 15 residues long. V lost 4 bases and J lost 7, with 18 bases in between. The CDR3 reads CASSSPAGGGHTQYF. DNA of the CDR3: TGTGCCAGCAGCTCCCCAGCGGGTGGAGGCCATACGCAGTATTTT.